The 2 T cell receptor beta chains given below trace back to one sample, sequenced in a study of T cell clonality in common variable immunodeficiency (dated by TCRdb to between 2014 and 2017). The paper as a whole reports these results and caveats: Reportedly, TCRbeta sequences from CVID had fewer deletions and N-nucleotide insertions, and highly modified clones with 13 or more V deletions were absent from CVID.

Receptor libraries were prepared by the immunoSEQ multiplex PCR assay. TCRdb stores this immuneACCESS table with in-frame sequences only. Part of the clones is absent; in the studies checked, under half of the shortfall reflects unresolved V genes, and no reason is known for the rest. This sample includes about 16,000 clones, and none of them was observed just once. The ten largest account for roughly 14% of the sample. These receptors' targets are unknown. The material sequenced was peripheral blood mononuclear cells. These receptor sequences come from a human donor with common variable immunodeficiency.

In this sample, this clone turned up many times. The read terminates 3 residues ahead of where the CDR3 ends, so the germline J gene completes it. The V call is TRBV28, the J call TRBJ2-7; TRBD1 might be the D (5 bases). Germline loops: CDR1 MDHEN, CDR2 SYDVKM. Trimming shortened V by 2 bases and J by 2 bases, and 10 bases separated the two germline ends. CDR3 size: 14 residues. The part of the CDR3 DNA that was read is TGTGCCAGCAGTTTAGGGCAGGGTGCCTACGAG. This sequence encodes CASSLGQGAYE. The whole CDR3 reads CASSLGQGAYEQYF.

Points on this clone: The read is 3 residues too short to cover the CDR3 end, so that end is filled in from the germline J gene. This chain joins TRBV18 and TRBJ1-3, with TRBD1 matching 10 bases. This CDR3 has 16 amino acids. The V segment lost 6 bases and the J segment 4 bases; nucleotides outside the gene matches: 9. Germline V CDR1 and CDR2: KGHSH, LQKENI. The sequenced CDR3 bases are TGTGCCAGCTCCCAGGCGGGACAGGGGTTCGGAAACACC. Its protein is CASSQAGQGFGNT. The entire CDR3 reads CASSQAGQGFGNTIYF.